This T cell receptor (beta chain) comes out of a study of beta chain features in type 1 diabetes (dated by TCRdb to the late 2010s). Looking at the study overall: No differences in mean age, gender distribution, total cell number or subset yield were found between patients and healthy donors. Across all samples, fewer than 110,000,000 sorted cells were examined, and cell number per subset correlated strongly with RNA yield. The study compared the TCRB repertoires of sorted circulating CD4+ T cell subsets in recently diagnosed type 1 diabetes patients with those in matched healthy donors. Regulatory and stem cell-like memory subsets were obtained from only 8 patients and roughly eight healthy donors, while naive and central memory subsets were obtained from all 30 or so donors. On the study overall, not on this receptor specifically: PCR might favor shorter templates, but patient and control samples were amplified and corrected together, so any skew would affect both groups equally. A moderate but significant shortening of TCRB CDR3 length was observed in type 1 diabetes patients in all four CD4+ subsets. Because cDNA was sequenced instead of genomic DNA, highly expressing activated cells could be over-represented, though the groups showed no difference in activation or CD3 levels. At VDJ recombination sites, type 1 diabetes patients had fewer insertions and more deleted nucleotides, which implies abnormalities in thymic rearrangement. Because small numbers of individuals were included in the HLA sub-analyses, any influence of HLA type on TCRB rearrangement was left unresolved. The naive, central memory and regulatory TCRB repertoires appeared to resemble one another more closely among patients than among healthy donors.

The entire isolated RNA was reverse transcribed using the High Capacity cDNA Reverse Transcription Kit, and thus expressed TCRB transcripts were sequenced. Deep immunoSEQ sequencing was applied to naive, central memory and regulatory T cell samples, giving an average of about 3.4 million total reads per sample. Sorted cells were lysed in RLT buffer and RNA was extracted with DNase-treated RNeasy Micro or Mini kits, depending on cell number. Each cell subset was processed separately to prevent cross-contamination, with patient and healthy donor samples processed together. Using the immunoSEQ multiplex PCR, TCRB sequences were amplified from cDNA into 87-bp fragments spanning the CDR3 region. Sequencing of the amplicons was done on the Illumina HiSeq platform. The paper's data handling went like this. Synthetic template baselines were used to correct PCR bias computationally, reads within Hamming distance 2 were collapsed together, and singletons that could not be merged were discarded. By aligning reads against IMGT, V, D and J genes, CDR3 length, and insertions or deletions at six rearrangement sites were assigned. Within each subset, clonotype counts were normalized to the number of sorted cells before true diversity and Gini coefficients were calculated with the tcR R package. The overlap coefficient, calculated on TCRB nucleotide sequences, was used to measure repertoire sharing. Out-of-frame TCRB sequences from naive cells were analyzed to stand in for the pre-selection repertoire. As stored in TCRdb, this immuneACCESS dataset retains in-frame rearrangements with V and J assigned. A fraction of the clones does not appear; measured against another copy, unresolved V genes explain less than half of the discrepancy, and the remainder lacks a known reason. V and J calls and clone size are given by that table; D and trimming were obtained from the DNA. This sample is represented by roughly 610,000 clones; 15% of them were singletons. About 0.097% of the sample goes to the ten largest clones.

Comment on this clone: This clone's antigen is unknown. One base away there is no much larger clone; base qualities are not given.

V is reduced by 7 bases and J by 2 bases, leaving a spacing of 11 bases between them. Its CDR3 holds 13 amino acids, cysteine through phenylalanine. Here the CDR3 DNA is all that survives: 39 bases in frame from base 1. The CDR1 and CDR2 encoded by the germline V gene (reference sequence) are LNHDA and SQIVND. Each donor gave one peripheral blood draw, averaging roughly 120 mL, which was collected into heparinised tubes. A BD FACSAria II was used to sort naive, central memory, regulatory and stem cell-like memory CD4+ T cells with a panel that included CD45RO, CCR7, CD25, CD127, CD95 and CD27. A purity above 95% was achieved for all sorted populations. PBMCs were isolated right away by Lymphoprep density gradient centrifugation and were stained directly, without culture. So that batch effects would be minimized, each experiment stained and sorted samples in pairs, pairing one healthy donor with one patient.

The sample consisted of naive CD4+ T cells from blood. Read against the paper, the sample's cell subset or site label means: true naive CD4+ T cells. The origin of this receptor is a man younger than 35 in good health. In this chain, TRBV19 is recombined with TRBJ1-2; no D gene is confidently identified. The CDR3 region has the sequence CASTESKNYGYTF. Here is the DNA: TGTGCCAGTACGGAGTCCAAAAACTATGGCTACACCTTC.